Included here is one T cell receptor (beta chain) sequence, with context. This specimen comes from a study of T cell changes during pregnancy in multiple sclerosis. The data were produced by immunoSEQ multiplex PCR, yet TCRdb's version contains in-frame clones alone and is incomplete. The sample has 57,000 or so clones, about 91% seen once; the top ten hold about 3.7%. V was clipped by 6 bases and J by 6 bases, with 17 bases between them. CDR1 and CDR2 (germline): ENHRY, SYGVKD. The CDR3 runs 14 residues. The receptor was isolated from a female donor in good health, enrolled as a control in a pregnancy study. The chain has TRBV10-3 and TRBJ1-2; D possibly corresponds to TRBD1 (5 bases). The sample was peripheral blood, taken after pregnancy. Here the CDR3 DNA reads TGTGCCATCAGGTCTTTTTGGGCAGGGCATGGCTACACCTTC. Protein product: CAIRSFWAGHGYTF.